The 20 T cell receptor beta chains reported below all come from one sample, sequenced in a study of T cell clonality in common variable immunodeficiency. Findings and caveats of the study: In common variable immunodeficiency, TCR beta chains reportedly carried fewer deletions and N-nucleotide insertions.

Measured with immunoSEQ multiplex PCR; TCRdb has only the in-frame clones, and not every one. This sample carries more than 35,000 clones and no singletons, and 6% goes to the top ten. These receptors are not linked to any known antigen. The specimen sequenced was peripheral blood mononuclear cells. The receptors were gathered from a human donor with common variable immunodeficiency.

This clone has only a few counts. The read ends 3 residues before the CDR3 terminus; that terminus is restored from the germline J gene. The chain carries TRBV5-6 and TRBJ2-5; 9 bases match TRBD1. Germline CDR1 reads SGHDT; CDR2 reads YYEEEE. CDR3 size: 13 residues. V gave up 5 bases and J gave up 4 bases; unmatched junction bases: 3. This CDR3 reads CASRTGGGETQYF. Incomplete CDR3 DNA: TGTGCCAGCAGGACAGGGGGAGGAGAGACC.

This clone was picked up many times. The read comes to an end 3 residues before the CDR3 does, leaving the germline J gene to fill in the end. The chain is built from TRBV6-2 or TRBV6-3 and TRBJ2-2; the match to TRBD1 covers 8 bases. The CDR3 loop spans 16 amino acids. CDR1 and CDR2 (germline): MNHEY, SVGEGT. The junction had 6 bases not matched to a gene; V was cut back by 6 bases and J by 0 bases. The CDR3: CASRGQGRANTGELFF. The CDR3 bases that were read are TGTGCCAGCAGAGGACAGGGAAGGGCGAACACCGGGGAG.

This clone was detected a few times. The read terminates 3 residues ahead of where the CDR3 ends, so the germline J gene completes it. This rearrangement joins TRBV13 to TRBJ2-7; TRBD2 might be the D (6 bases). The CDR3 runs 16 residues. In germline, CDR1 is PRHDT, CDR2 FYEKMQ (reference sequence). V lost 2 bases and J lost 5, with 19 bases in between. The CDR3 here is CASSLISGREVHEQYF. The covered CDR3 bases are TGTGCCAGCAGCTTAATATCGGGCAGGGAGGTCCACGAG. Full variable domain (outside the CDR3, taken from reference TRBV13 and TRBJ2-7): AAGVIQSPRHLIKEKRETATLKCYPIPRHDTVYWYQQGPGQDPQFLISFYEKMQSDKGSIPDRFSAQQFSDYHSELNMSSLELGDSALYFCASSLISGREVHEQYFGPGTRLTVT.

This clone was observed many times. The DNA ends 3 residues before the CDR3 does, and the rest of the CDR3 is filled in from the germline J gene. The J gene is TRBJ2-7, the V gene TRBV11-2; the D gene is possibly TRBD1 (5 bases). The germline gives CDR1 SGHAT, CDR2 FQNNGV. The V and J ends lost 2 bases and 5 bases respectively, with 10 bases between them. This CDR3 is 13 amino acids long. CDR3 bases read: TGTGCCAGCAGCTTACAGGGCACTCACGAG. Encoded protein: CASSLQGTHE. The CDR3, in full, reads CASSLQGTHEQYF.

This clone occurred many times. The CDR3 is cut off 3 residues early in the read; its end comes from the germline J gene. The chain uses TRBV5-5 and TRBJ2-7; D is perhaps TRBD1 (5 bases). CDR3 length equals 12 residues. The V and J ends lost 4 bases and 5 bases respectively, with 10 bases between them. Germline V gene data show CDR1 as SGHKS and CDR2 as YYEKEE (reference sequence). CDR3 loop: CASSTQENEQYF. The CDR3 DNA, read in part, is TGTGCCAGCAGCACACAGGAGAACGAG.

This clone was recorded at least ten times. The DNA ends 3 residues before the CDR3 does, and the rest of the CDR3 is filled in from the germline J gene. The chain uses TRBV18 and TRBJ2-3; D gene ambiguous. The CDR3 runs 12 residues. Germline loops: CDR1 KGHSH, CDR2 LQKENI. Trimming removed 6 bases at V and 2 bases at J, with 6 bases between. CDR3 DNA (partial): TGTGCCAGCTCGCTAAACACAGATACG. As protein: CASSLNTDT. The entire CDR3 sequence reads CASSLNTDTQYF.

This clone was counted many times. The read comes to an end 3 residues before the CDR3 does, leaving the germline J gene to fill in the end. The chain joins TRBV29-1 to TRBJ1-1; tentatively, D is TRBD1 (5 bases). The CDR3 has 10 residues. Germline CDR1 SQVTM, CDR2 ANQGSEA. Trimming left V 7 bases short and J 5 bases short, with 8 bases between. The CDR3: CSGGQTEAFF. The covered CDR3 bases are TGCAGCGGTGGACAAACTGAA.

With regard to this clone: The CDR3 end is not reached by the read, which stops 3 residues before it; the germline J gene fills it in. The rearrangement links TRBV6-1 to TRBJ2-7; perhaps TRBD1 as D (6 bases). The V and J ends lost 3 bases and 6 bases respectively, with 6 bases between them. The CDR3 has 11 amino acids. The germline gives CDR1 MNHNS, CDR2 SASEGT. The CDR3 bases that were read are TGTGCCAGCAGTGACAGGGGCGAG. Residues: CASSDRGE. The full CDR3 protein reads CASSDRGEQYF.

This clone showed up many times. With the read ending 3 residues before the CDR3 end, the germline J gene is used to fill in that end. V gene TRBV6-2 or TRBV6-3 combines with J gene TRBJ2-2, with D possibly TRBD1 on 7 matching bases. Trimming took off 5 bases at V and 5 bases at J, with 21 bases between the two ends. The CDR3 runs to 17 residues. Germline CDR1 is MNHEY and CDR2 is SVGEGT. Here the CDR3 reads CASSQRQGGGGTGELFF. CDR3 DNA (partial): TGTGCCAGCAGTCAGCGACAGGGAGGAGGTGGAACCGGGGAG.

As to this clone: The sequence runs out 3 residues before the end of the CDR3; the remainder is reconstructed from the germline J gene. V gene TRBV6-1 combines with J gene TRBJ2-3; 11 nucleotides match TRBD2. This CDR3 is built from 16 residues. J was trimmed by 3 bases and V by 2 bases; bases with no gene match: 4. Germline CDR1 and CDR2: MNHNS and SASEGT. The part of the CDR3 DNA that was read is TGTGCCAGCAGTGAATTGGGGACTAGCGGTACAGATACG. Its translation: CASSELGTSGTDT. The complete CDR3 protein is CASSELGTSGTDTQYF.

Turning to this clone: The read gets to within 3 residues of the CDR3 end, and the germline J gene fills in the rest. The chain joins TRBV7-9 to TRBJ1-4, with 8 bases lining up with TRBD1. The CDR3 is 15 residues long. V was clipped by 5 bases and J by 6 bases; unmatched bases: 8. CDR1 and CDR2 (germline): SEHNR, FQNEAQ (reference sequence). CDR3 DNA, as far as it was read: TGTGCCAGCAGCCAAGTTGACAGGGGAGATGAAAAA. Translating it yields CASSQVDRGDEK. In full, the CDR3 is CASSQVDRGDEKLFF.

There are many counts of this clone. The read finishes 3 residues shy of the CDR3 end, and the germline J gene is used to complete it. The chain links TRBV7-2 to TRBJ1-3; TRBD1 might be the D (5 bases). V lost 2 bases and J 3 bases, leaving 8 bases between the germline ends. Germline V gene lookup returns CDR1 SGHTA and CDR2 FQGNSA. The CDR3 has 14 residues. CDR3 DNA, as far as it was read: TGTGCCAGCAGCTTAAGGGGATTTGGAAACACC. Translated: CASSLRGFGNT. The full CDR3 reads CASSLRGFGNTIYF.

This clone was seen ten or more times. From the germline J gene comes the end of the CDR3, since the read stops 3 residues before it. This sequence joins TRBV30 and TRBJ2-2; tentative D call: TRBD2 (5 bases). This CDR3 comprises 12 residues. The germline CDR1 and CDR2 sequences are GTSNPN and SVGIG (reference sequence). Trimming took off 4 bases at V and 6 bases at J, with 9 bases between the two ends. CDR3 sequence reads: CAWTLGAGELFF. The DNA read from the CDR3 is TGTGCCTGGACCCTCGGGGCCGGGGAG.

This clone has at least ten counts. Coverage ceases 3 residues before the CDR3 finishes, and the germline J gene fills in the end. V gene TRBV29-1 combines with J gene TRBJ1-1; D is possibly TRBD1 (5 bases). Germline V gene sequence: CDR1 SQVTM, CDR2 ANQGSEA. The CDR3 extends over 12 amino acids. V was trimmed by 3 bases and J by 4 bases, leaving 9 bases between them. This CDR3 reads CSVEWGGTEAFF. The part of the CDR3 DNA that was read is TGCAGCGTTGAGTGGGGGGGCACTGAA.

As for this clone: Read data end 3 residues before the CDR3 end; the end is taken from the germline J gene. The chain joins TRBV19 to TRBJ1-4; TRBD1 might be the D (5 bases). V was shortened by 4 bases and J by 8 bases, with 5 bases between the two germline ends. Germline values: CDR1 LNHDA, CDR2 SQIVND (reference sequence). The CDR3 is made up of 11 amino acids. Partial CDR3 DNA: TGTGCCAGTAGTACAGGGGAAAAA. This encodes CASSTGEK. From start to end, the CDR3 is CASSTGEKLFF.

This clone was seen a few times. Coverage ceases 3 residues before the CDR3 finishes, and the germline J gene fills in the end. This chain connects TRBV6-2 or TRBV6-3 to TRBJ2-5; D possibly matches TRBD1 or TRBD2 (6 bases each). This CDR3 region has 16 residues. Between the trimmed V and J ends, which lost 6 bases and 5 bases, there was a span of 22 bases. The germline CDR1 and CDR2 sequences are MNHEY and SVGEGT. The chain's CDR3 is CASSLDRPSGRETQYF. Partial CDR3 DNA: TGTGCCAGCAGCCTCGACAGGCCCTCTGGGAGGGAGACC.

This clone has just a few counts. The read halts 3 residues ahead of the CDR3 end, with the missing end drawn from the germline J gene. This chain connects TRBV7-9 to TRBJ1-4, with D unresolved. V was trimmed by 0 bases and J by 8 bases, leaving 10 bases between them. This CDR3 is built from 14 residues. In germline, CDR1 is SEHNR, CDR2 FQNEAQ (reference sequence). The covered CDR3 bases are TGTGCCAGCAGCTTAGCAACAGTTTCCGAAAAA. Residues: CASSLATVSEK. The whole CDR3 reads CASSLATVSEKLFF.

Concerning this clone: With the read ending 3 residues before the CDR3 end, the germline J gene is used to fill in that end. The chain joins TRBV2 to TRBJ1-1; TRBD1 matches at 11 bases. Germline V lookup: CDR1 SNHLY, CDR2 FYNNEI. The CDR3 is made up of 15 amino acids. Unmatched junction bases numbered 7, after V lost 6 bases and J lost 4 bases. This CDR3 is CASSSDRGRVTEAFF. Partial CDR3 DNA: TGTGCCAGCAGCTCGGACAGGGGGCGAGTCACTGAA.

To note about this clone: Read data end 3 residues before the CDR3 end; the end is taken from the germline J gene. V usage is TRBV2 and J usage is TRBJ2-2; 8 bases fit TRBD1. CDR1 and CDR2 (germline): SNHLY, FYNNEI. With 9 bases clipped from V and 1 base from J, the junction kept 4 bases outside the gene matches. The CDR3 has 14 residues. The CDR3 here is CASTQGENTGELFF. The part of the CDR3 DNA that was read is TGTGCCAGTACACAGGGGGAGAACACCGGGGAG. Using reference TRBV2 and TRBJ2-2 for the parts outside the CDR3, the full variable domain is EPEVTQTPSHQVTQMGQEVILRCVPISNHLYFYWYRQILGQKVEFLVSFYNNEISEKSEIFDDQFSVERPDGSNFTLKIRSTKLEDSAMYFCASTQGENTGELFFGEGSRLTVL.

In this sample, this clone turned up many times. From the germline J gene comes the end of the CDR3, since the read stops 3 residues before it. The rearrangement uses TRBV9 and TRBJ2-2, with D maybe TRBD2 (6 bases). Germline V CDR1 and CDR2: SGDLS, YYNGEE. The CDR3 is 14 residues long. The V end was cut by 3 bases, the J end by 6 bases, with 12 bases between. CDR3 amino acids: CASSAEWGAGELFF. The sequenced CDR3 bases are TGTGCCAGCAGCGCAGAATGGGGGGCCGGGGAG.